This T cell receptor (beta chain) was observed in a study of blood T cells in healthy people across ages. General study points: Age brought a roughly linear fall in TCR beta diversity measured per million T cells. Among long-lived donors, naive CD4+ cells were more numerous and diversity higher than in aged donors.

To note about this clonotype: No antigen is known for it.

A second about 7 to 12 cycle PCR used barcoded and J-beta primers. One entry per CDR3 protein, called by TCRdb with MiXCR from the 5' RACE reads. Of 800,000 or so distinct CDR3 sequences listed, about 47% are singletons. The CDR3 totals 16 residues. Trimming cost V 5 bases and J 7 bases; bases outside gene matches: 14. The chain employs TRBV12-3 or TRBV12-4 and TRBJ1-1, with 9 bases matching TRBD1. Sample: blood. The receptor comes from a man of 80 years or more in good health. This CDR3 reads CASSELGDRESCEAFF. DNA of the CDR3: TGTGCCAGCAGTGAATTAGGGGACAGGGAGTCCTGTGAAGCTTTCTTT.